The next 13 T cell receptor beta chains were all read from a single sample in a study of lung T cells in sarcoidosis with Löfgren's syndrome. TCRdb reprocessed the reads via MiXCR and lists one record per CDR3 protein. The sample gives about 21,000 distinct CDR3 sequences, approximately 21% of which show up once; about 4% is in the top ten. Sequenced sample: CD4+ T cells from PBMCs. Receptors originate from a human donor with sarcoidosis (Löfgren's syndrome or another form), or a control subject (not recorded which).

This clonotype was seen ten or more times. V usage is TRBV24-1 and J usage is TRBJ2-1; D possibly uses TRBD1 or TRBD2 (6 bases each). This CDR3 contains 17 residues. Trimming pared 6 bases from V and 5 bases from J, leaving 22 bases between. Germline V lookup: CDR1 KGHDR, CDR2 SFDVKD. For the CDR3, the DNA is TGTGCCACCAGTTCCGCTAGGGGGGCGGTGGAACACAATGAGCAGTTCTTC. It codes for CATSSARGAVEHNEQFF.

Only a few counts were recorded for this clonotype. The V and J genes are TRBV3-1 and TRBJ2-7; 8 nucleotides agree with TRBD2. The CDR3 covers 15 residues. Looked up from germline, CDR1 is LGHDT and CDR2 is YNNKEL (reference sequence). Trimming cost V 1 base and J 2 bases; bases outside gene matches: 4. CDR3 bases: TGTGCCAGCAGCCAAGTCTGGGGACTAGCCTACGAGCAGTACTTC. This translates into CASSQVWGLAYEQYF.

This clonotype was picked up many times. The chain joins TRBV10-2 to TRBJ1-5; perhaps TRBD1 as D (5 bases). Between the trimmed V and J ends, which lost 6 bases and 2 bases, there was a span of 8 bases. Per the germline V gene, CDR1 is WSHSY and CDR2 is SAAADI. This CDR3 contains 13 residues. The CDR3 bases are TGCGCCAGCAGACCACAGGGCAATCAGCCCCAGCATTTT. It translates to CASRPQGNQPQHF.

This clonotype was seen at least ten times. The rearrangement joins TRBV7-8 to TRBJ2-4; TRBD1 agrees at 7 bases. CDR1 and CDR2 (germline): SGHVS, FQNEAQ. Trimming removed 5 bases from V and 2 bases from J; junction bases left unmatched: 15. The CDR3 is 18 amino acids. CDR3 in amino acids: CASSLSIQGSVSKNIQYF. In DNA form, the CDR3 reads TGTGCCAGCAGCCTCTCGATACAGGGGAGCGTTTCCAAAAACATTCAGTACTTC. Full variable domain (rest looked up from reference TRBV7-8 and TRBJ2-4): GAGVSQSPRYKVAKRGQDVALRCDPISGHVSLFWYQQALGQGPEFLTYFQNEAQLDKSGLPSDRFFAERPEGSVSTLKIQRTQQEDSAVYLCASSLSIQGSVSKNIQYFGAGTRLSVL.

This clonotype was recorded many times. The chain carries TRBV2 and TRBJ2-3; weak D call: TRBD1 (5 bases). Germline V CDR1 and CDR2: SNHLY, FYNNEI. The CDR3 runs to 15 residues. V lost 8 bases to trimming and J lost 2 bases, with 17 bases between them. In nucleotides, the CDR3 is TGTGCCAGCGGGGCGGCGAACACCGACACAGATACGCAGTATTTT. Residues: CASGAANTDTDTQYF. Full variable domain (outside the CDR3, taken from reference TRBV2 and TRBJ2-3): EPEVTQTPSHQVTQMGQEVILRCVPISNHLYFYWYRQILGQKVEFLVSFYNNEISEKSEIFDDQFSVERPDGSNFTLKIRSTKLEDSAMYFCASGAANTDTDTQYFGPGTRLTVL.

This clonotype was detected ten times or more. This chain connects TRBV19 to TRBJ1-1; D remains ambiguous. CDR1 LNHDA and CDR2 SQIVND come from the germline V gene (reference sequence). Between the trimmed V and J ends, which lost 8 bases and 0 bases, there was a span of 4 bases. The CDR3 length is 11 residues. CDR3 loop: CASQLNTEAFF. CDR3 in DNA: TGTGCCAGTCAATTGAACACTGAAGCTTTCTTT.

This clonotype was counted ten times or more. This chain uses TRBV2 with TRBJ1-2; 8 nucleotides agree with TRBD1. Germline V CDR1 and CDR2: SNHLY, FYNNEI. V shed 5 bases and J 5 bases; nucleotides not matched to a gene: 7. CDR3 size: 14 residues. CDR3 nucleotide sequence: TGTGCCAGCAGTCCGGACAGGGTCGAATATGGCTACACCTTC. Translated: CASSPDRVEYGYTF. Full variable domain (remainder filled in from reference TRBV2 and TRBJ1-2): EPEVTQTPSHQVTQMGQEVILRCVPISNHLYFYWYRQILGQKVEFLVSFYNNEISEKSEIFDDQFSVERPDGSNFTLKIRSTKLEDSAMYFCASSPDRVEYGYTFGSGTRLTVV.

This clonotype occurred many times. V usage is TRBV19 and J usage is TRBJ2-5; the D is unclear. This CDR3 is built from 13 residues. V was clipped by 4 bases and J by 5 bases, with 11 bases between them. CDR1 and CDR2 from the germline V gene are LNHDA and SQIVND (reference sequence). CDR3 DNA sequence: TGTGCCAGTAGTACCGGAGTGGGGGAGACCCAGTACTTC. It is translated as CASSTGVGETQYF.

This clonotype is medium-sized in the sample. J is TRBJ2-7 and V is TRBV6-1; 10 bases are a match to TRBD2. V gave up 5 bases and J gave up 4 bases; unmatched junction bases: 14. Germline loops: CDR1 MNHNS, CDR2 SASEGT. The CDR3 loop spans 17 amino acids. For the CDR3, the DNA is TGTGCCAGCAGTCCTGACCACGGGACTAGCGCCATTTACGAGCAGTACTTC. This sequence encodes CASSPDHGTSAIYEQYF.

This rearrangement joins TRBV6-6 to TRBJ2-7; D is tentatively TRBD1 or TRBD2 (5 bases each). Looked up from germline, CDR1 is MNHNY and CDR2 is SVGAGI (reference sequence). This CDR3 is 15 amino acids long. Trimming took 5 bases from V and 4 from J, leaving 18 bases between them. CDR3: CASSRGGIGGYEQYF. The CDR3 bases are TGTGCCAGCAGTCGTGGTGGGATTGGGGGTTACGAGCAGTACTTC.

This clonotype came up many times. The V and J genes are TRBV7-2 and TRBJ2-7; D remains unclear. Germline CDR1 and CDR2: SGHTA and FQGNSA. This CDR3 is 13 amino acids long. The V and J ends lost 2 bases and 7 bases respectively, with 12 bases between them. CDR3 in amino acids: CASSLNQLGEQYF. CDR3 DNA: TGTGCCAGCAGCTTAAACCAGCTTGGGGAGCAGTACTTC.

This clonotype is labeled medium-sized. The rearrangement links TRBV7-2 to TRBJ2-1; no clear D. Trimming left V 3 bases short and J 5 bases short, with 14 bases between. Germline V gene data show CDR1 as SGHTA and CDR2 as FQGNSA. The CDR3 has 15 amino acids. For the CDR3, the DNA is TGTGCCAGCAGCTTCGGGCCTCTCCCAAACAATGAGCAGTTCTTC. Its protein product is CASSFGPLPNNEQFF.

As for this clonotype: A much larger clone lies a single base off, so this may be a read error. The chain links TRBV10-3 to TRBJ2-5; 7 nucleotides match TRBD2. This CDR3 has 17 residues. The germline gives CDR1 ENHRY, CDR2 SYGVKD. The CDR3 DNA is TGTGCCATCGGTGAGCCAAAGGCGGCGGGGGTCCAAGAGACCCAGTACTTC. Its translation: CAIGEPKAAGVQETQYF.